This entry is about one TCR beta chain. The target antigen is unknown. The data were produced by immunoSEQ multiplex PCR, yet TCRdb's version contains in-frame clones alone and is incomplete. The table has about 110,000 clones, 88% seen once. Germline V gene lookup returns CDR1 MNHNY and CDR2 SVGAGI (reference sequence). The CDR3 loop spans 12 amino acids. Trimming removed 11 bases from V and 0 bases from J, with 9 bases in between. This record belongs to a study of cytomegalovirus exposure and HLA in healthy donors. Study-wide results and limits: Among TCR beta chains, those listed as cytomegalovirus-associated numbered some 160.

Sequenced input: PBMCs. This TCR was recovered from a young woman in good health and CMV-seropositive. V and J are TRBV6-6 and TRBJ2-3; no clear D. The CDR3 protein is CASSGSTDTQYF. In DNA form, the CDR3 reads TGTGCCTCGTCCGGGAGCACAGATACGCAGTATTTT.